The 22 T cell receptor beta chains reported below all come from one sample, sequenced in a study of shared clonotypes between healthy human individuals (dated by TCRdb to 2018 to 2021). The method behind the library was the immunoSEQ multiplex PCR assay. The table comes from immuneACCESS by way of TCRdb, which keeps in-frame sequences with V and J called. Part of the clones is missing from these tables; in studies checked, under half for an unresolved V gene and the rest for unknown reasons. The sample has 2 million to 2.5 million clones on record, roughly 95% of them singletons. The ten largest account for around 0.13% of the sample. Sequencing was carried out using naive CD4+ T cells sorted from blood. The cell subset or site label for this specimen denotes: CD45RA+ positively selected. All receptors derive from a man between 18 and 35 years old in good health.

The CDR3 DNA reads as TGTGCTAGTGGTCCCAGAGCGGAGACCCAGTACTTC. This translates into CASGPRAETQYF. The chain employs TRBV12-5 and TRBJ2-5; D not resolved. V was trimmed by 5 bases and J by 5 bases, leaving 9 bases between them. The CDR3 has 12 residues. From germline, CDR1 is LGHNT and CDR2 FRNRAP.

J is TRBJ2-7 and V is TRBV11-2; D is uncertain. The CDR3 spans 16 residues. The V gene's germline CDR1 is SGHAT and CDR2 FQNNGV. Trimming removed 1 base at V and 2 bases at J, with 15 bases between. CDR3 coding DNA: TGTGCCAGCAGCTTAGCTGTCCTCACCGCAACCTACGAGCAGTACTTC. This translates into CASSLAVLTATYEQYF.

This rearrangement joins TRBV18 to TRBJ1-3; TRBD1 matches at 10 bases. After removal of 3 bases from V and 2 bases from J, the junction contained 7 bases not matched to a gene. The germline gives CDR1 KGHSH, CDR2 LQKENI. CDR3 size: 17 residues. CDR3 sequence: CASSPGQGGSTGNTIYF. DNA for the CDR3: TGTGCCAGCTCACCCGGACAGGGGGGTTCTACTGGAAACACCATATATTTT.

Written as DNA, the CDR3 is TGCGCCAGCAGCTTGGCCGGGGGGTCTCATGCTGACGAGCAGTACTTC. Amino acid sequence: CASSLAGGSHADEQYF. The rearrangement joins TRBV5-1 to TRBJ2-7; 7 bases line up with TRBD2. The trim removed 0 bases at V and 5 bases at J, leaving 11 bases unmatched. The CDR3 sequence is 16 residues long. Germline lookup yields CDR1 SGHRS and CDR2 YFSETQ. The full variable domain, in which reference TRBV5-1 and TRBJ2-7 provide the parts outside the CDR3, is KAGVTQTPRYLIKTRGQQVTLSCSPISGHRSVSWYQQTPGQGLQFLFEYFSETQRNKGNFPGRFSGRQFSNSRSEMNVSTLELGDSALYLCASSLAGGSHADEQYFGPGTRLTVT.

The CDR3, as DNA: TGTGCCAGCAGTGTCACCCGCTCTTACCCTGAAGCTTTCTTT. Its translation: CASSVTRSYPEAFF. The chain has TRBV6-4 and TRBJ1-1; D remains ambiguous. The germline gives CDR1 MRHNA, CDR2 SNTAGT. V was trimmed by 4 bases and J by 6 bases, leaving 15 bases between them. There are 14 residues in the CDR3.

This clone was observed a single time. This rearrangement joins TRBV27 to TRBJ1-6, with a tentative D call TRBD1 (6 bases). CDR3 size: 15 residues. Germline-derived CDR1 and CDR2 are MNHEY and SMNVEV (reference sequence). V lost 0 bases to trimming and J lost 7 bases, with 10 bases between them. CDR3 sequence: CASSLSNRVNSPLHF. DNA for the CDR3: TGTGCCAGCAGTTTATCAAACAGGGTCAATTCACCCCTCCACTTT.

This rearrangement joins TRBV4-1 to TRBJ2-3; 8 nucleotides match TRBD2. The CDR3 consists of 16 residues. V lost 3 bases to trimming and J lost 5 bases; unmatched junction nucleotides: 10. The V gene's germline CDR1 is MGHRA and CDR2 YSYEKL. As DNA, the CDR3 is TGCGCCAGCAGCCATACGAATAGCGGGGAGGGAGATACGCAGTATTTT. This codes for CASSHTNSGEGDTQYF.

The CDR3 loop is CASSQVVRLAGGDTQYF. DNA for the CDR3: TGCGCCAGCAGCCAAGTCGTGCGACTAGCGGGAGGAGATACGCAGTATTTT. The gene calls are TRBV4-1 and TRBJ2-3; 13 nucleotides line up with TRBD2. V was clipped by 1 base and J by 5 bases; unmatched bases: 6. The CDR3 runs 17 residues. Germline V gene lookup returns CDR1 MGHRA and CDR2 YSYEKL.

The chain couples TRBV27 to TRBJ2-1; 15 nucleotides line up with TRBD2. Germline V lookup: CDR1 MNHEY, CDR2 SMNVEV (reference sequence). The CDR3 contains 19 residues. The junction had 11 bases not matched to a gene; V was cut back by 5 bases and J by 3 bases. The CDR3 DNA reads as TGTGCCAGCAGTCCACGCTGGACTAGCGGGGGGGTACTCTACAATGAGCAGTTCTTC. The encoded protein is CASSPRWTSGGVLYNEQFF.

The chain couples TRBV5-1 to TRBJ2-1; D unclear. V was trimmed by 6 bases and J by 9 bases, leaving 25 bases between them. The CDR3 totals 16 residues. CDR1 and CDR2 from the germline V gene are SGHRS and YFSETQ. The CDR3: CASTPNRLQVSSEQFF. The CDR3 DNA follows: TGCGCCAGCACCCCAAATCGACTCCAGGTTTCTAGTGAGCAGTTCTTC. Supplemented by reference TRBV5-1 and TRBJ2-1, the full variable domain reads KAGVTQTPRYLIKTRGQQVTLSCSPISGHRSVSWYQQTPGQGLQFLFEYFSETQRNKGNFPGRFSGRQFSNSRSEMNVSTLELGDSALYLCASTPNRLQVSSEQFFGPGTRLTVL.

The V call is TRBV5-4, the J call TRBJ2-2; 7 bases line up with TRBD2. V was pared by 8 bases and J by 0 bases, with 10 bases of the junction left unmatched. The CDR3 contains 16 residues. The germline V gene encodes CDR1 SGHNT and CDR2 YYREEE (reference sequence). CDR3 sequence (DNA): TGTGCCAGTTCCCCGGGGGGAGCCTCGAACACCGGGGAGCTGTTTTTT. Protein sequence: CASSPGGASNTGELFF.

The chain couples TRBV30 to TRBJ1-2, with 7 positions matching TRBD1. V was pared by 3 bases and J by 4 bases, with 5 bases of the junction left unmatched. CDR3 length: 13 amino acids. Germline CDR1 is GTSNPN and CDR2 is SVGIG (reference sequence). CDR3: CAWSGTVLYGYTF. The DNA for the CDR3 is TGTGCCTGGAGCGGGACAGTCCTCTATGGCTACACCTTC.

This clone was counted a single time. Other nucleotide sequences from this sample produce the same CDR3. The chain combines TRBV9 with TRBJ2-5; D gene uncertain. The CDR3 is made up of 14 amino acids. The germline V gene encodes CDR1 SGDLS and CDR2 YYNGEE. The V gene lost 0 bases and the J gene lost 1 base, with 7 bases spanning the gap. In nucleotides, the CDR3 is TGTGCCAGCAGCGTAGGAAGTATCCAAGAGACCCAGTACTTC. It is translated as CASSVGSIQETQYF.

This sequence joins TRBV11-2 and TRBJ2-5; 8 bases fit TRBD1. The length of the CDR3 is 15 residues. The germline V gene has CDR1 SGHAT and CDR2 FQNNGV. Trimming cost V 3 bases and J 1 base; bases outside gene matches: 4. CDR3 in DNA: TGTGCCAGCAGCTTCGGACAGGGCCCCCAAGAGACCCAGTACTTC. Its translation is CASSFGQGPQETQYF.

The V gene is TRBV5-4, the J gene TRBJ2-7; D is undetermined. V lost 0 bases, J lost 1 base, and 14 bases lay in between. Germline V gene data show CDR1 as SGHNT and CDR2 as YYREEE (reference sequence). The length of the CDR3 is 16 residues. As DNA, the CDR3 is TGTGCCAGCAGCTTGGGTGCTACTCTCTCGTCCTACGAGCAGTACTTC. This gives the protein CASSLGATLSSYEQYF.

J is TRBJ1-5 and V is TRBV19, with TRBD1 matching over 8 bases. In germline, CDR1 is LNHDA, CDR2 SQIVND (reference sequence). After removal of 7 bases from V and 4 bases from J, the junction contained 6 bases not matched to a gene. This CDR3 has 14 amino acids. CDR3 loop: CASNLGQVNQPQHF. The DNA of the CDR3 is TGTGCCAGTAACCTGGGACAGGTAAATCAGCCCCAGCATTTT.

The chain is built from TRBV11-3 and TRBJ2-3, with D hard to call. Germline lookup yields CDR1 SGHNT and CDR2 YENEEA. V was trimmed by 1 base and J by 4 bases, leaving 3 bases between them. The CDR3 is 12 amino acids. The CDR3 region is CASSLAADTQYF. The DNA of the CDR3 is TGTGCCAGCAGCTTAGCGGCAGATACGCAGTATTTT.

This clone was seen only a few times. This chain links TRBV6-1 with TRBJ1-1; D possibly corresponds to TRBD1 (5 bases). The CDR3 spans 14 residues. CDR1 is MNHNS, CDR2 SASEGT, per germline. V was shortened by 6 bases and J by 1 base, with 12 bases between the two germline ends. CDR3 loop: CASRMGEGNTEAFF. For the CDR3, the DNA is TGTGCCAGCAGGATGGGGGAGGGGAACACTGAAGCTTTCTTT.

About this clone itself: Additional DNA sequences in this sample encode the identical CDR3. The DNA of the CDR3 is TGCGCCAGCAGCTTGGGTCAGCACCAAGAGACCCAGTACTTC. This gives the protein CASSLGQHQETQYF. This chain connects TRBV5-1 to TRBJ2-5; D unclear. This CDR3 has 14 amino acids. The ends were cut back, 0 bases at V and 0 bases at J, with 6 bases in the middle. The germline V gene encodes CDR1 SGHRS and CDR2 YFSETQ.

CDR3 nucleotides: TGTGCCAGCAGCCCCCGACAGGGTCAGGCTGAAGCTTTCTTT. Encoded protein: CASSPRQGQAEAFF. The chain has TRBV7-9 and TRBJ1-1; TRBD1 matches at 7 bases. The V gene end was trimmed by 5 bases and the J gene end by 6 bases; junction bases not matched to a gene: 9. Germline CDR1 SEHNR, CDR2 FQNEAQ (reference sequence). This CDR3 has 14 residues.

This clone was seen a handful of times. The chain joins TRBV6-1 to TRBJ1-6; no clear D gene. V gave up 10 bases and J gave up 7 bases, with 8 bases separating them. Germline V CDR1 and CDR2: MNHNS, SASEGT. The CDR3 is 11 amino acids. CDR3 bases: TGTGCCACACAAGAGAATTCACCCCTCCACTTT. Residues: CATQENSPLHF.

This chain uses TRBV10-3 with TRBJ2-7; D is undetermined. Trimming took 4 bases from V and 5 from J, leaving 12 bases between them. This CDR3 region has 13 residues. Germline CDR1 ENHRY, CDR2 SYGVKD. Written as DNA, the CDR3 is TGTGCCATCAGTGCCAGGACCGCCCACGAGCAGTACTTC. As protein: CAISARTAHEQYF.